This T cell receptor beta chain appears in the sequencing data of a study of response to subunit inactivated influenza vaccine. The study's findings and limits: Each seasonal influenza vaccination recruits few new T cells, the authors suggested.

With respect to this clonotype: Its cognate antigen is unknown.

TCRdb re-analysed the RT-PCR reads in MiXCR, keeping a single row per CDR3 protein. Of under 200,000 distinct CDR3 sequences detected, around 9.9% appear once; the ten largest clones hold around 12%. V dropped 1 base and J dropped 2 bases, with 17 bases sitting between them. Germline V gives CDR1 LGHNA, CDR2 YNFKEQ. This CDR3 is 18 amino acids long. The sequencing used non-naive T cells sorted from PBMCs, collected 45 days after vaccination. The rearrangement uses TRBV4-2 and TRBJ2-2; tentatively, D is TRBD1 or TRBD2 (6 bases each). The TCR sequence derives from a man in his fifties who received an inactivated influenza vaccine. The CDR3 loop reads CASSQVNGGGGNTGELFF. The CDR3 bases are TGTGCCAGCAGCCAAGTAAACGGTGGAGGGGGTAACACCGGGGAGCTGTTTTTT.